Reported below is one T cell receptor beta chain. TCRdb's copy holds only in-frame clones and misses some; the assay was immunoSEQ multiplex PCR. The sample shows 65,000 to 80,000 clones, around 89% of them seen only once. The CDR3 loop spans 13 amino acids. The germline gives CDR1 SGDLS, CDR2 YYNGEE. J gave up 5 bases and V 4 bases, and 6 bases lay outside the gene matches. The data are from a study of T cell responses to AZD1222 COVID-19 vaccine. This material consisted of peripheral blood, taken 28 days after the second dose of the MenACWY control vaccine. The V and J genes are TRBV9 and TRBJ2-7; 7 bases match TRBD2. This sequence was found in an adult who received the MenACWY meningococcal vaccine as a control. The CDR3 DNA reads as TGTGCCAGCAGCACCGGACTAGTGAACGAGCAGTACTTC. Translated: CASSTGLVNEQYF. Using reference TRBV9 and TRBJ2-7 for the parts outside the CDR3, the full variable domain is DSGVTQTPKHLITATGQRVTLRCSPRSGDLSVYWYQQSLDQGLQFLIQYYNGEERAKGNILERFSAQQFPDLHSELNLSSLELGDSALYFCASSTGLVNEQYFGPGTRLTVT.